This T cell receptor (beta chain) was captured by sequencing in a study of cytomegalovirus exposure and HLA in healthy donors (dated by TCRdb to about 2017). About the full investigation: In an earlier analysis of several hundred of the donors, about 260 Gb of sequence data and approximately 100 million unique TCR beta sequences from about 179 million T cells were reported. Among about 410 genotyped donors of the cohort, an average of roughly 230,000 unique TCR beta nucleotide sequences was sequenced per donor, of which 15% to 20% were non-productive. Roughly 5 DR-DQ haplotypes were handled as single units for association and clustering, since linkage in the cohort was strong. The study was designed to test whether signatures of past pathogen exposure could be identified by cataloging public T cell receptors. A later genetic analysis took genome-wide SNP genotypes for about three fifths of the 666 donors and used that subset as a discovery cohort. Typing coverage varied by locus: roughly 620-640 donors for A, B, C, DRB1 and DQB1; 500 to 550 for DQA1; 606 for DPA1; around 490 for DPB1. Along with the roughly 700-subject first cohort, a separate validation cohort of around 110 different subjects was used. Around 300 gigabases of sequencing data and 70 million to 85 million unique TCR sequences were included in an early release covering 550 to 650 HLA-typed donors. A later analysis re-examined previously published TCR beta repertoires from about 700 donors and added high-resolution HLA genotyping to investigate patterns of TCR occurrence. Every discovery cohort repertoire had been produced on one sequencing platform. Alongside the repertoire data, information on donor age, sex, ethnicity and CMV serostatus was compiled. An earlier analysis of several hundred of the donors used high-throughput TCR beta sequencing to judge whether each TCR beta V gene segment behaved as functional or pseudogenic. Of the 300 to 400 genotyped donors, 65% to 90% fell in the genetic ancestry cluster associated with self-reported Caucasian donors. HLA typing covered class I and class II loci at four-digit resolution. The study used immunosequencing to profile the T cell repertoires of hundreds of subjects and linked those repertoires to cytomegalovirus serostatus. The study combined high-throughput TCR immunosequencing, statistical association of individual TCRs with disease status, and machine learning to predict cytomegalovirus infection status. Rather than using new phenotypic data, the later analysis identified candidate immune exposures from TCR beta sequences and from how often those sequences occurred across donors. Study-wide conclusions, independent of this receptor: The study listed approximately 150 TCR beta chains as associated with cytomegalovirus. V-gene and J-gene trimming of TCR beta chains was associated with a missense DCLRE1C variant in a later genetic analysis, and the association was replicated in an independent cohort. Presence/absence analyses assumed roughly uniform sequencing depth across donors, an assumption that may not hold. According to a later analysis, parvovirus B19, influenza, CMV and Epstein-Barr virus appeared linked to several top co-occurrence clusters. The only immune exposure information available for the cohort was CMV serostatus. The classifier was reported to diagnose cytomegalovirus status with high specificity and sensitivity in both the original and validation cohorts. Most TCR sequences were observed very rarely across donors, whereas some public TCRs were present in many individuals. In an earlier analysis of more than 500 of the donors, most TCR beta V segments appeared in productive rearrangements about 87% or about 30% of the time, broadly matching IMGT annotations. When HLA alleles, especially DR and DQ, strongly co-occurred, TCR associations were difficult to assign to individual alleles. A cluster of highly shared sequence variants was judged likely to represent a technical artifact of the sequencing pipeline. A further reported finding was that TCR beta sequences accurately predicted the HLA-A and HLA-B alleles for most subjects in the first cohort. Compared with equally common non-associated chains, HLA-associated TCR beta chains in a later analysis were more clonally expanded and had lower generation probabilities. In a later analysis, TCR association rates were found to vary across HLA loci, with the most associated TCRs seen for DRB1 alleles and the fewest for HLA-C alleles. The cohort was sequenced for TCR beta chains only, and without alpha or paired-chain data the features that could be detected were limited. Correlated functional status among segregating V segments might be attributable to linkage disequilibrium, but an unknown experimental factor could not be ruled out. In vitro tests confirmed that three of the cytomegalovirus-associated TCR beta chains recognize cytomegalovirus antigens. Because counts were too low, some 17 rarely observed V segments, including chromosome 9 orphons, were excluded from the earlier analysis of some 540 of the donors. The 87-base-pair reads could not distinguish some IMGT-functional V segments, including TRBV6-2 and TRBV6-3, so those segments were excluded. Because some donors lacked HLA typing at each locus, the association tests relied only on the typed subset. Compared with the approximately 600-donor mean, donors in an Asian-associated ancestry cluster had fewer N-insertions in productive TCRs, according to a later genetic analysis. A later analysis associated around 16,000 TCR beta sequences with specific HLA alleles at a false discovery rate of 0.05. It was suggested by the authors that the approach could potentially be generalized to other disease states and immunological phenotypes. A later analysis found that most CMV-associated TCR beta chains appeared HLA-restricted, with HLA associations seemingly driven largely by CMV exposure.

The cohort consisted of 670 or so healthy bone marrow donors. All cohort members were sampled while nominally healthy, although unrecorded immune exposures were likely present. The donor was CMV seronegative and belonged to the group of more than 300 seronegative cohort members. Every donor gave a peripheral blood sample, and the peripheral blood mononuclear cells from that sample were used for TCR beta sequencing. The Qiagen DNeasy Blood Extraction Kit was used to extract genomic DNA from the blood cell samples. The method behind the library was the immunoSEQ multiplex PCR assay. A mixture of 60 forward primers for TCR Vbeta segments and 13 reverse primers for TCR Jbeta segments was used in the multiplex PCR. The CDR3 region of rearranged TCR beta genes was amplified from genomic DNA by a multiplex PCR assay. The amplified TCR beta libraries were sequenced on the Illumina HiSeq System as 87-base-pair reads. Regarding the original processing steps: In a later analysis, some 80 million unique TCR beta chains were counted across the roughly 610 repertoires, and roughly 11 million of these chains were shared by at least two donors. Raw reads were error-corrected and collapsed into unique sequences by a nearest-neighbor algorithm in which closely related sequences were merged to remove PCR and sequencing errors. To assign V, D and J gene segments, CDR3 sequences were aligned to IMGT reference sequences. Each retained sequence needed at least a six-nucleotide match to both a V gene segment and a J gene segment. Rearrangements were called productive when the CDR3 lacked stop codons and stayed in frame with V and J; all others were non-productive. CDR3 was defined by IMGT convention, running from the second conserved V-encoded cysteine to the conserved J-encoded phenylalanine. The earlier analysis of some 540 of the donors excluded any sequence lacking an unambiguous match to a single V gene segment. An earlier analysis of a few hundred of the donors called V segments functional above 56.7% productive rearrangements and segregating when the between-donor standard deviation exceeded 5%. To diagnose cytomegalovirus status from the catalog of TCR beta chain sequences, a statistical classification framework was built. A later analysis assigned V and J genes by comparing TCR nucleotide sequences with IMGT/GENE-DB human TR gene sequences. The TCRdist pipeline was used in a later analysis to assign CDR3 sequences and most-parsimonious VDJ recombination scenarios. In a later analysis, each TCR beta chain was defined by its CDR3 amino acid sequence together with its V-gene family, and reads lacking a unique V-gene family were excluded. As a way to deal with suspected cross-contamination and a sequencing artifact, a later analysis dropped 450 to 600 nucleotide sequences that were highly shared and had low generation probability. In a later analysis, a clonal expansion index was calculated for each public chain from normalized within-repertoire ranks of inferred template counts. A later analysis computed generation probabilities with a VDJ recombination model fitted to out-of-frame rearrangements, and checked the results against IGoR. A later analysis scored TCR-TCR, TCR-HLA and TCR-CMV co-occurrence with hypergeometric tests, applying a repertoire-size bias correction to TCR pairs. To estimate false discovery rates, a later analysis permuted the HLA or CMV assignments 20 times. In a later analysis, co-occurring TCRs were grouped using DBSCAN, and TCRdist sequence similarity was added for clustering within HLA-allele-positive subsets. Co-occurrence clustering excluded repertoires with fewer than 30,000 or more than 120,000 public chains, plus five with anomalous nucleotide sharing. The source is immuneACCESS, and TCRdb retained only in-frame sequences with V and J called. Part of the clones is not carried over; for the studies checked, unresolved V genes explain less than half of this, and the remainder is unexplained. V, J and clone size are taken as reported in that table, and D and trimming were inferred from the DNA itself. The table for this sample lists 40,000 to 50,000 clones. The top ten constitute around 2.2% of the sample.

The CDR3 contains 14 residues, cysteine and phenylalanine counted. Just CDR3 DNA is preserved here, 42 bases in frame from base 1. V and J are trimmed by 8 bases and 12 bases, and the gene matches miss 15 bases of the junction. Reading the germline V gene (reference sequence) gives CDR1 LNHDA and CDR2 SQIVND. Turning to this clone: It has no known antigen specificity.

The specimen was PBMCs. This receptor chain uses TRBV19 and TRBJ1-4, with TRBD1 identical over 7 junction bases. The sequence was obtained from a woman aged 40 to 50 in good health and CMV-seronegative. At the DNA level, the sequence is TGTGCCAGTGGTAAAGGAGGGGGCGGATTGGAACTGTTTTTT. This yields the protein CASGKGGGGLELFF.